This T cell receptor beta chain was captured by sequencing in a study of T cells in Graves' hyperthyroidism and ophthalmopathy. General study findings and limits: Blood held most thyroid clonotypes expanded above 0.001 frequency.

This clonotype appeared a few times. Its matching antigen is unknown. Those with hyperthyroidism were 18 to 65 years old, newly diagnosed, and ill for under 2 months. Exclusions: uncontrolled infection, other autoimmune disease, pregnancy, lactation. For the diagnoses, clinical symptoms, serum thyroxine and TRAb, thyroid ultrasound and orbital computed tomography were used. From RNA transcripts, TCR beta CDR3 regions were amplified. Using the HTBI primer set, a first-round RT-PCR was run on the TCR CDR3. One entry per CDR3 protein results from TCRdb running MiXCR on the multiplex PCR reads. The sample carries roughly 290,000 distinct CDR3 sequences, roughly 15% recorded once. Sequenced input: blood. This receptor was identified in a woman between 25 and 40 years old with Graves' hyperthyroidism that later progressed to Graves' ophthalmopathy.

The CDR3 loop reads CASSQYLDQFTDTQYF. CDR3 DNA sequence: TGTGCCAGCAGTCAATATTTGGATCAATTCACAGATACGCAGTATTTT. V gene TRBV7-8 combines with J gene TRBJ2-3, with D unresolved. This CDR3 spans 16 amino acids. Trimming removed 6 bases at V and 2 bases at J, with 18 bases between. Germline V lookup: CDR1 SGHVS, CDR2 FQNEAQ.